The present T cell receptor beta chain was sequenced within a study of T-cell reconstitution after alpha-beta-depleted transplantation in children. Points on this clonotype: What it binds is not known.

General study points: In some patients, recipient T cells and intrathymic progenitors surviving conditioning explained high day-60 diversity. Several hundred expanded graft clones reportedly supplied alpha-beta T cells about two months after transplant. After one year, T-cell counts and TCRbeta diversity mostly came from new T cells.

The library targeted TCRbeta and was prepared with unique molecular identifiers. One entry per CDR3 protein, called by TCRdb with MiXCR from the PCR reads. Among hundreds of thousands of distinct CDR3 sequences listed, about a sixth were seen once. The CDR3 extends over 16 amino acids. The germline V gene encodes CDR1 SEHNR and CDR2 FQNEAQ (reference sequence). Trimming removed 7 bases at V and 4 bases at J, with 19 bases between. Sequencing was performed on PBMCs, mostly from graft donor cells, taken 360 days after TCRalphabeta/CD19-depleted stem cell transplant. The receptor was isolated from a male patient aged 2 to 9 who had a stem cell transplant for acute lymphoblastic leukemia, so the T cells may come from the graft donor. The J gene is TRBJ2-2, the V gene TRBV7-9; D unclear. In DNA form, the CDR3 reads TGTGCCAGCACCCAAATCGGAGCTAGTAGCACCGGGGAGCTGTTTTTT. This translates into CASTQIGASSTGELFF.